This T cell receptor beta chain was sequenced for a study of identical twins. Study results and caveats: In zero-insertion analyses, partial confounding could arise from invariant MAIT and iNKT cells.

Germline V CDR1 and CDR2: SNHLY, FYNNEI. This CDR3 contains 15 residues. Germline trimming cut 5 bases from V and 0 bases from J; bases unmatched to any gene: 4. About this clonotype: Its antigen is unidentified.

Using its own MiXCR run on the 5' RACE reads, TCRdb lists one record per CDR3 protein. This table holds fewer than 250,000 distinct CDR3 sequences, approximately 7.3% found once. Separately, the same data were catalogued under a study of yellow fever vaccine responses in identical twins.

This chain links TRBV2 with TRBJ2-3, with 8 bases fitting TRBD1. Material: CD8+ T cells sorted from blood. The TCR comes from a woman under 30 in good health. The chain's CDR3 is CASSWTGLSTDTQYF. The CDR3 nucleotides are TGTGCCAGCAGTTGGACAGGGCTTAGCACAGATACGCAGTATTTT.